The clone carrying this T cell receptor beta chain appeared a few times. Its specificity is not known. The assay was immunoSEQ multiplex PCR, and TCRdb's table has in-frame clones only and misses some. This sample has around 13,000 clones; roughly three quarters occur once, and the top ten carry 2.4%. The CDR3 is made up of 15 amino acids. Germline CDR1 and CDR2: SGHVS and FQNEAQ. The V and J ends lost 1 base and 0 bases respectively, with 7 bases between them. The source of the sample is a study of neoadjuvant anti-PD-1 for oral cavity cancer. General study points: Higher pretreatment blood Treg/Th17 ratios correlated with higher pretreatment blood and lower post-treatment tumor TCRbeta clonality.

Time point of the sample: after neoadjuvant nivolumab, at surgical resection. PBMCs were not maintained or expanded in culture before analysis. Sequenced here: PBMCs, sampled after nivolumab (anti-PD-1) treatment. This chain uses TRBV7-8 with TRBJ1-5; D remains unclear. The receptor was derived from a person aged 40 to 85 with oral cavity squamous cell carcinoma. The CDR3 reads CASSLGRHSNQPQHF. CDR3 coding DNA: TGTGCCAGCAGCTTAGGCCGCCATAGCAATCAGCCCCAGCATTTT.